This is a list of T cell receptor beta chains from one sample in a study of T cells in localized non-small cell lung cancer. Clones were read by immunoSEQ multiplex PCR, and TCRdb kept only the in-frame ones, dropping some. The repertoire holds approximately 30,000 clones, approximately 81% seen once, with about two fifths in the top ten. The sample here was peripheral blood, taken before any cancer treatment. These receptors came from a male donor at least 60 years old with stage II squamous cell lung carcinoma. Each CDR3 is given with its conserved first and last residue. D genes are given only for firm matches. Part of the rows lack a size; the others show once, few, many or a class for expanded clones.

J: TRBJ1-3
V: TRBV18
D: .
length: 13
size: .
DNA: TGTGCCAGCTCACCGGGACGGGGAAACACCATATATTTT
CDR3: CASSPGRGNTIYF

J: TRBJ1-3
V: TRBV9
D: .
length: 14
size: .
DNA: TGTGCCAGCAGCGCACTGGGAAGCCGAAACACCATATATTTT
CDR3: CASSALGSRNTIYF

J: TRBJ2-1
V: TRBV6-4
D: TRBD2
length: 15
size: .
DNA: TGTGCCAGCAGGGGACTAGCGGGGGGCTCCAATGAGCAGTTCTTC
CDR3: CASRGLAGGSNEQFF

J: TRBJ1-2
V: TRBV7-9
D: TRBD1
length: 16
size: medium-sized
DNA: TGTGCCAGCAGCTTAGACCGGGACAGGGGAACTGGTGGCTACACCTTC
CDR3: CASSLDRDRGTGGYTF

J: TRBJ2-7
V: TRBV18
D: .
length: 14
size: .
DNA: TGTGCCAGCTCACCAACCCGGGACAACTACGAGCAGTACTTC
CDR3: CASSPTRDNYEQYF

J: TRBJ2-3
V: TRBV29-1
D: TRBD2
length: 16
size: once
DNA: TGCAGCGTTGAAATCTACCAGCGGGGGCACACAGATACGCAGTATTTT
CDR3: CSVEIYQRGHTDTQYF

J: TRBJ2-3
V: TRBV7-6
D: TRBD2
length: 17
size: once
DNA: TGTGCCAGCAGGGCGACGTATAGCGGGAGGGCCGTAGATACGCAGTATTTT
CDR3: CASRATYSGRAVDTQYF

J: TRBJ1-1
V: TRBV7-9
D: .
length: 14
size: few
DNA: TGTGCCAGCAGCTCAGAACGGCAGAACACTGAAGCTTTCTTT
CDR3: CASSSERQNTEAFF

J: TRBJ1-1
V: TRBV19
D: .
length: 15
size: few
DNA: TGTGCCAGTAGCCAGTACTCGACGGCGAACACTGAAGCTTTCTTT
CDR3: CASSQYSTANTEAFF

J: TRBJ2-5
V: TRBV29-1
D: .
length: 13
size: once
DNA: TGCAGCGTCCTCAAGGGGGGAGGGGAGACCCAGTACTTC
CDR3: CSVLKGGGETQYF

J: TRBJ2-5
V: TRBV18
D: .
length: 13
size: .
DNA: TGTGCCAGCTCACCACCTGGATTGGAGACCCAGTACTTC
CDR3: CASSPPGLETQYF

J: TRBJ1-1
V: TRBV9
D: .
length: 14
size: .
DNA: TGTGCCAGCAGCCCCCAAGCCAGCGTGACTGAAGCTTTCTTT
CDR3: CASSPQASVTEAFF

J: TRBJ2-7
V: TRBV5-1
D: .
length: 11
size: .
DNA: TGCGCCAGCAGCTTGGGGTACGAGCAGTACTTC
CDR3: CASSLGYEQYF

J: TRBJ2-7
V: TRBV4-1
D: .
length: 15
size: .
DNA: TGCGCCAGCAGCCAGGAACCTGGGGGCTCCTACGAGCAGTACTTC
CDR3: CASSQEPGGSYEQYF

J: TRBJ2-7
V: TRBV2
D: TRBD1
length: 13
size: .
DNA: TGTGCCAGCGTGGGGACAGGGGGGCTCGAGCAGTACTTC
CDR3: CASVGTGGLEQYF

J: TRBJ2-3
V: TRBV7-2
D: .
length: 13
size: .
DNA: TGTGCCAGCAGACTCTCCCGCACAGATACGCAGTATTTT
CDR3: CASRLSRTDTQYF

J: TRBJ1-2
V: TRBV5-1
D: .
length: 12
size: few
DNA: TGCGCCAGCAGGGATATCTACTATGGCTACACCTTC
CDR3: CASRDIYYGYTF

J: TRBJ2-5
V: TRBV5-1
D: TRBD2
length: 13
size: .
DNA: TGCGCCAGCACCTTAGCGGGGAAAGAGACCCAGTACTTC
CDR3: CASTLAGKETQYF

J: TRBJ2-1
V: TRBV5-5
D: .
length: 13
size: .
DNA: TGTGCCAGCAGCTTGGCTAGGCTAAATGAGCAGTTCTTC
CDR3: CASSLARLNEQFF

J: TRBJ1-2
V: TRBV29-1
D: .
length: 13
size: .
DNA: TGCAGCGTTGAAACCGGATGGAAAGGTGGCTACACCTTC
CDR3: CSVETGWKGGYTF

J: TRBJ2-7
V: TRBV7-3
D: TRBD1
length: 13
size: .
DNA: TGTGCCAGCAGCCGGGGACAGTTCTACGAGCAGTACTTC
CDR3: CASSRGQFYEQYF

J: TRBJ1-4
V: TRBV18
D: .
length: 15
size: few
DNA: TGTGCCAGCTCACCACCGGCCGGGACTAATGAAAAACTGTTTTTT
CDR3: CASSPPAGTNEKLFF

J: TRBJ2-5
V: TRBV7-2
D: TRBD1
length: 15
size: .
DNA: TGTGCCAGCAGCACCGGAGACAGGGTACGGGAGACCCAGTACTTC
CDR3: CASSTGDRVRETQYF

J: TRBJ1-2
V: TRBV5-4
D: .
length: 16
size: .
DNA: TGTGCCAGCAGCCCCCCCGGAGGGGAGGGGACTTATGGCTACACCTTC
CDR3: CASSPPGGEGTYGYTF

J: TRBJ2-5
V: TRBV29-1
D: TRBD2
length: 14
size: .
DNA: TGCAGCGTTGATGGGCGGGAGGGACAAGAGACCCAGTACTTC
CDR3: CSVDGREGQETQYF

J: TRBJ1-2
V: TRBV13
D: .
length: 14
size: .
DNA: TGTGCCAGCAGCTTAGGATACGCGAACGATGGCTACACCTTC
CDR3: CASSLGYANDGYTF

J: TRBJ1-3
V: TRBV6-5
D: .
length: 15
size: few
DNA: TGTGCCAGCAGCCGAGGGCGGGAGTCTGGAAACACCATATATTTT
CDR3: CASSRGRESGNTIYF

J: TRBJ2-5
V: TRBV5-6
D: .
length: 13
size: once
DNA: TGTGCCAGCAGCTTGACAGTACAAGAGACCCAGTACTTC
CDR3: CASSLTVQETQYF